Listed below are T cell receptor beta chains from one sample, sequenced in a study of cytotoxic CD8 clonotypes in ibrutinib-treated CLL. Measured with immunoSEQ multiplex PCR; TCRdb has only the in-frame clones, and not every one. The sample contains about 180,000 clones, approximately 80% of which appear only once. The source was PBMCs, collected after 24 months of ibrutinib treatment. The receptors derive from a human donor with chronic lymphocytic leukemia. Each CDR3 is given with its conserved first and last residue. D genes are given only for firm matches. A row's size may be missing; if present it is once, few, many or a size class.

DNA	CDR3	D	size	J	V
TGCAGCGTTGGCCGGCATCCCGAGCAGTACTTC	CSVGRHPEQYF	NA	NA	TRBJ2-7	TRBV29-1
TGCGCCAGCAGCTTGGGTAGCGGGGGGGCCCCCTACAATGAGCAGTTCTTC	CASSLGSGGAPYNEQFF	TRBD2	few	TRBJ2-1	TRBV5-1
TGCGCCAGCAGCTTGTCCTCTAGGGAGGCAGATACGCAGTATTTT	CASSLSSREADTQYF	NA	NA	TRBJ2-3	TRBV5-1
TGTGCCAGCAGCCACGGAGGGGGGCTCTACGAGCAGTACTTC	CASSHGGGLYEQYF	NA	NA	TRBJ2-7	TRBV4-2
TGCGCCAGCAGCTGGGGACAGGGGGCAGCGAGCGCAGATACGCAGTATTTT	CASSWGQGAASADTQYF	TRBD1	NA	TRBJ2-3	TRBV5-1
TGTGCCAGCAGCGGCAGGGGATACTACGAGCAGTACTTC	CASSGRGYYEQYF	NA	NA	TRBJ2-7	TRBV5-6
TGTGCCAGCACTTCGATGAAGCAGATTCCCGAGCTGTTTTTT	CASTSMKQIPELFF	NA	many	TRBJ2-2	TRBV2
TGTGCCAGCACCAGGACTAGCGGATACAATGAGCAGTTCTTC	CASTRTSGYNEQFF	TRBD2	NA	TRBJ2-1	TRBV9
TGTGCCAGCAGCCTCACGAGGGGGGTTGAGCAGTTCTTC	CASSLTRGVEQFF	NA	NA	TRBJ2-1	TRBV14
TGCGCCAGCAGCTTGGCCGGGGGCAGCTCCTACAATGAGCAGTTCTTC	CASSLAGGSSYNEQFF	NA	NA	TRBJ2-1	TRBV5-1
TGTGCCAGCAGCCTCACAGTAGCGGGCCTCTCCTACGAGCAGTACTTC	CASSLTVAGLSYEQYF	TRBD2	many	TRBJ2-7	TRBV7-8
TGTGCCCTCGGGACTTACAATGAGCAGTTCTTC	CALGTYNEQFF	NA	NA	TRBJ2-1	TRBV30
TGTGCCAGTAGGACGTCCAGCGGAGCCTTGAATGAGCAGTTCTTC	CASRTSSGALNEQFF	NA	NA	TRBJ2-1	TRBV19
TGCGCCAGCAGCCGACGGGACATGTTTTCGTTCGACACTGAAGCTTTCTTT	CASSRRDMFSFDTEAFF	NA	once	TRBJ1-1	TRBV5-1
TGTGCCAGCAGCCACTTGACAGGGCTGGGAAACACCATATATTTT	CASSHLTGLGNTIYF	TRBD1	NA	TRBJ1-3	TRBV7-2
TGTGCCAGCAGCTCCCAGCGGGAGAGGTGGTTCTTC	CASSSQRERWFF	TRBD2	NA	TRBJ2-1	TRBV11-2
TGTGCCAGCAGGGACAGCCGGAACACTGAAGCTTTCTTT	CASRDSRNTEAFF	NA	NA	TRBJ1-1	TRBV7-2
TGCGCCAGCAGCTTGGGGGCAGGGGTGAGGAACGAGCAGTACTTC	CASSLGAGVRNEQYF	NA	NA	TRBJ2-7	TRBV5-1